A single sample gave rise to the 14 T cell receptor beta chains below, sequenced in a study of neoadjuvant anti-PD-1 for oral cavity cancer. TCRdb's copy holds only in-frame clones and misses some; the assay was immunoSEQ multiplex PCR. The table includes approximately 35,000 clones, approximately 87% detected once. Material: PBMCs, obtained before nivolumab (anti-PD-1) treatment. All receptors derive from a person aged 40 to 85 with oral cavity squamous cell carcinoma.

The J gene is TRBJ1-2, the V gene TRBV5-1; tentative D call: TRBD1 (5 bases). Germline V lookup: CDR1 SGHRS, CDR2 YFSETQ. This CDR3 is 16 amino acids long. V was clipped by 0 bases and J by 8 bases, with 20 bases between them. CDR3 protein: CASSLAGRASGGGYTF. The CDR3 coding sequence is TGCGCCAGCAGCTTGGCCGGAAGGGCATCCGGGGGAGGCTACACCTTC.

The chain carries TRBV9 and TRBJ1-2, with no clear D. V was trimmed by 5 bases and J by 0 bases, leaving 14 bases between them. The CDR3 is made up of 15 amino acids. Looked up from germline, CDR1 is SGDLS and CDR2 is YYNGEE. The CDR3 protein is CASSRAGATNYGYTF. The CDR3 DNA follows: TGTGCCAGCAGTCGGGCGGGTGCTACTAACTATGGCTACACCTTC.

The CDR3 sequence is CSVDVGQGYEKLFF. As DNA, the CDR3 is TGCAGCGTTGATGTGGGACAGGGATATGAAAAACTGTTTTTT. The rearrangement joins TRBV29-1 to TRBJ1-4, with 9 nucleotides matching TRBD1. After removal of 3 bases from V and 6 bases from J, the junction contained 5 bases not matched to a gene. Per the germline V gene, CDR1 is SQVTM and CDR2 is ANQGSEA. The CDR3 runs 14 residues.

This chain links TRBV11-3 with TRBJ2-2, with 7 positions matching TRBD1. CDR1 and CDR2 (germline): SGHNT, YENEEA. The CDR3 extends over 15 amino acids. With 5 bases clipped from V and 5 bases from J, the junction kept 8 bases outside the gene matches. The CDR3 DNA sequence: TGTGCCAGCAGCGGTACAGGGGAGAGGACCGGGGAGCTGTTTTTT. As protein: CASSGTGERTGELFF.

The chain recombines TRBV5-1 with TRBJ2-5; 8 bases align to TRBD2. V was clipped by 0 bases and J by 2 bases; unmatched bases: 9. The CDR3 has 17 amino acids. Germline V lookup: CDR1 SGHRS, CDR2 YFSETQ. CDR3 nucleotide sequence: TGCGCCAGCAGCTTGGAAAGGAGGTTAGCGGGGCAAGAGACCCAGTACTTC. Its protein product is CASSLERRLAGQETQYF.

This sequence joins TRBV6-5 and TRBJ2-5; perhaps TRBD2 as D (5 bases). The CDR3 contains 13 residues. V lost 5 bases, J lost 11 bases, and 18 bases lay in between. Germline V gene lookup returns CDR1 MNHEY and CDR2 SVGAGI. The CDR3 DNA follows: TGTGCCAGCAGTACCGGCGGACTCGGGAAGCAGTACTTC. Its translation: CASSTGGLGKQYF.

V usage is TRBV5-4 and J usage is TRBJ1-2, with D maybe TRBD1 (6 bases). This CDR3 has 15 amino acids. V lost 0 bases, J lost 1 base, and 10 bases lay in between. The germline V gene has CDR1 SGHNT and CDR2 YYREEE (reference sequence). CDR3 sequence: CASSLAGHGNYGYTF. The DNA of the CDR3 is TGTGCCAGCAGCTTGGCGGGACACGGTAACTATGGCTACACCTTC.

The chain employs TRBV6-6 and TRBJ1-5, with TRBD1 identical over 7 bases. The V gene end was trimmed by 6 bases and the J gene end by 6 bases; junction bases not matched to a gene: 5. Germline lookup yields CDR1 MNHNY and CDR2 SVGAGI (reference sequence). This CDR3 spans 13 amino acids. The CDR3 nucleotides read TGTGCCAGCAGGGGCCCAGGGGGTCAGCCCCAGCATTTT. Translating it yields CASRGPGGQPQHF.

The chain joins TRBV6-5 to TRBJ2-3; D might be TRBD2 (6 bases). V lost 5 bases and J 3 bases, leaving 9 bases between the germline ends. Looked up from germline, CDR1 is MNHEY and CDR2 is SVGAGI. The CDR3 sequence is 13 residues long. DNA for the CDR3: TGTGCCAGCAGTCGGGACTTGACAGATACGCAGTATTTT. Encoded protein: CASSRDLTDTQYF.

The rearrangement uses TRBV6-1 and TRBJ1-5, with D perhaps TRBD1 (5 bases). Per the germline V gene, CDR1 is MNHNS and CDR2 is SASEGT. This CDR3 region has 13 residues. V lost 11 bases to trimming and J lost 6 bases, with 17 bases between them. This CDR3 is CAVTGGWGQPQHF. In nucleotides, the CDR3 is TGTGCCGTAACGGGGGGGTGGGGTCAGCCCCAGCATTTT.

The chain recombines TRBV5-1 with TRBJ1-6; 7 bases are shared with TRBD1. V was clipped by 4 bases and J by 13 bases; unmatched bases: 11. Germline V gene lookup returns CDR1 SGHRS and CDR2 YFSETQ. There are 14 residues in the CDR3. CDR3 in amino acids: CASSLGGGGEPLHF. As DNA, the CDR3 is TGCGCCAGCAGCCTAGGAGGGGGCGGGGAGCCCCTCCACTTT.

The rearrangement uses TRBV5-4 and TRBJ1-2; D not resolved. V was trimmed by 0 bases and J by 6 bases, leaving 18 bases between them. The CDR3 consists of 16 residues. The germline CDR1 and CDR2 sequences are SGHNT and YYREEE (reference sequence). The CDR3 sequence: CASSLATYIRLDGYTF. Written as DNA, the CDR3 is TGTGCCAGCAGCTTGGCTACCTATATCCGTTTGGATGGCTACACCTTC.

The chain uses TRBV7-6 and TRBJ2-5, with D possibly TRBD2 on 6 matching bases. Germline V gives CDR1 SGHVS, CDR2 FNYEAQ. The CDR3 consists of 15 residues. The ends were cut back, 6 bases at V and 1 base at J, with 15 bases in the middle. The CDR3 spells CASSSPTGAQETQYF. The CDR3 DNA sequence: TGTGCCAGCAGTTCACCCACGGGAGCCCAAGAGACCCAGTACTTC.

The chain uses TRBV30 and TRBJ2-2, with D possibly TRBD2 on 6 matching bases. The CDR3 covers 13 residues. V was clipped by 4 bases and J by 8 bases, with 14 bases between them. CDR1 is GTSNPN, CDR2 SVGIG, per germline (reference sequence). CDR3: CAWKEGEAGELFF. In nucleotides, the CDR3 is TGTGCCTGGAAGGAGGGAGAGGCAGGGGAGCTGTTTTTT.